This T cell receptor (beta chain) was documented in a study of spatial heterogeneity in lung cancer. Turning to the study itself: Counts of TCR transcripts in tumor regions correlated strongly with a matched bulk RNA-seq T cell module score.

General study findings and limits: It was estimated that coverage of tumor T cells reached 5.5% to 7.5% for alpha chains and 13% for beta chains. Intratumoral expanded alpha and beta TCR counts were found to track tumor mutation counts.

TCRdb re-analysed the 5' RACE reads in MiXCR, keeping a single row per CDR3 protein. The sample includes about 24,000 distinct CDR3 sequences, roughly 10% of them seen just once. This clonotype was counted at least ten times. Its antigen is undetermined. Time point: sample taken at primary tumor resection. The clonotype comes from a male donor with early-stage non-small cell lung cancer. Sequences were derived from lung tumor tissue, sampled at surgery.

In DNA form, the CDR3 reads TGTGCCAGCAGCCCACCAGGACTCCGGCACACTGAAGCTTTCTTT. It is translated as CASSPPGLRHTEAFF. The rearrangement uses TRBV4-2 and TRBJ1-1; D not resolved. Trimming cost V 4 bases and J 3 bases, with 15 bases left between them. In germline, CDR1 is LGHNA, CDR2 YNFKEQ. The CDR3 runs to 15 residues.